A single sample is the source of the 3 T cell receptor beta chains below, sequenced in a study of OX40 agonist ivuxolimab in advanced cancers. Sequencing was performed with immunoSEQ multiplex PCR; in TCRdb, only in-frame clones are kept and a portion is missing. The table has about 90,000 clones, approximately 91% seen once. The sample was CD4+ or CD8+ T cells sorted from blood, taken in a trial of the OX40 agonist ivuxolimab. The receptors were gathered from an adult with an advanced solid tumor such as melanoma, head and neck, liver or kidney cancer.

CDR3 in amino acids: CASSLAHPHTDTQYF. The CDR3 nucleotides read TGTGCCAGCAGCTTAGCTCACCCCCACACAGATACGCAGTATTTT. This rearrangement joins TRBV7-8 to TRBJ2-3; D unclear. The V gene's germline CDR1 is SGHVS and CDR2 FQNEAQ. Trimming took off 0 bases at V and 2 bases at J, with 9 bases between the two ends. The CDR3 runs 15 residues.

The chain employs TRBV11-2 and TRBJ2-1, with 7 bases fitting TRBD2. The V segment lost 2 bases and the J segment 2 bases; nucleotides outside the gene matches: 3. Germline-derived CDR1 and CDR2 are SGHAT and FQNNGV. The CDR3 runs to 15 residues. This CDR3 is CASSLSSGTYNEQFF. The CDR3 DNA is TGTGCCAGCAGCTTATCTAGCGGAACCTACAATGAGCAGTTCTTC. Variable domain in full (rest from reference TRBV11-2 and TRBJ2-1): EAGVAQSPRYKIIEKRQSVAFWCNPISGHATLYWYQQILGQGPKLLIQFQNNGVVDDSQLPKDRFSAERLKGVDSTLKIQPAKLEDSAVYLCASSLSSGTYNEQFFGPGTRLTVL.

V gene TRBV28 combines with J gene TRBJ1-2; no reliable D call. The germline V gene encodes CDR1 MDHEN and CDR2 SYDVKM. The CDR3 length is 15 residues. Between the trimmed V and J ends, which lost 2 bases and 4 bases, there was a span of 14 bases. The CDR3 DNA reads TGTGCCAGCAGTTTAGTAAACAGCCAGCTCTATGGCTACACCTTC. Amino acid sequence: CASSLVNSQLYGYTF.